This T cell receptor beta chain was obtained from a study of technical replicates of blood from a handful of donors. The data were produced by immunoSEQ multiplex PCR, yet TCRdb's version contains in-frame clones alone and is incomplete. The table shows fewer than 100,000 clones, with approximately 95% occurring only once. The CDR3 runs to 18 residues. Germline lookup yields CDR1 SEHNR and CDR2 FQNEAQ (reference sequence). V shed 7 bases and J shed 1 base, with 26 bases lying between them. The TCR was taken from a human donor in good health. The sample consisted of T cells isolated from PBMCs. The chain has TRBV7-9 and TRBJ2-7; the D gene is possibly TRBD1 (6 bases). CDR3 protein: CASTFRGKTGSGSYEQYF. The DNA for the CDR3 is TGTGCCAGCACCTTCAGGGGCAAAACCGGTTCAGGGTCCTACGAGCAGTACTTC.